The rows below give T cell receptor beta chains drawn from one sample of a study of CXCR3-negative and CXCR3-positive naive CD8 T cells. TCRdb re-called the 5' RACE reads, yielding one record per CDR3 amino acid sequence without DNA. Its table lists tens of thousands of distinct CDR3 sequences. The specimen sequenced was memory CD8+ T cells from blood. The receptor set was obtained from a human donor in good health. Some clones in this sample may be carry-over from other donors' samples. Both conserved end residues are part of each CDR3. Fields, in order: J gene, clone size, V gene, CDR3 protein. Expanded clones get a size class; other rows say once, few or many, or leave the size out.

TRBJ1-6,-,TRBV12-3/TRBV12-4,CASSIPGDSPLHF
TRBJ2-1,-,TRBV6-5,CASSYVDNYNEQFF
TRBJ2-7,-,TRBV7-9,CASSGQSGTTSSYEQYF
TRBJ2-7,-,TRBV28,CASSSPSGSYEQYF
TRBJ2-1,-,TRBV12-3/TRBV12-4,CASSTTGSSYNEQFF
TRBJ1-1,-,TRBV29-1,CSGYTGSTEAFF
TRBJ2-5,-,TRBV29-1,CSVDSWEETQYF
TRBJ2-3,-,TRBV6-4,CASSARTSGTDTQYF
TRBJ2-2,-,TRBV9,CASSAPQGLNTGELFF
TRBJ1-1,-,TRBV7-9,CASSREGAGGTEAFF
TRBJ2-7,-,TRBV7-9,CASSYSSDYTYEQYF
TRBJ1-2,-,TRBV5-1,CASSLPGPGYTF
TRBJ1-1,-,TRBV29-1,CSVEETGSNTEAFF
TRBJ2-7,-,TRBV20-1,CSQRLAGGYEQYF
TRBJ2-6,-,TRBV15,CATSIYSSGANVLTF
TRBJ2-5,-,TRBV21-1,CASSSLPAPETQYF
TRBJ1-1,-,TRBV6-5,CASSYSRIGNTEAFF
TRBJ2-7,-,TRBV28,CASSSRPPNYEQYF
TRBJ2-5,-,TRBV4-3,CASSSSGGLQETQYF
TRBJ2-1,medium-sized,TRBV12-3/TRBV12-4,CASSTGLAIIEQFF
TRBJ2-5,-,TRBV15,CATSGGLAATQETQYF
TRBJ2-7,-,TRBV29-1,CSVEEGQGAYEQYF
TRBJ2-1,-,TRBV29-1,CSLPSPDGLNEQFF
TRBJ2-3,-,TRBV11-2,CASSTFSGFPDTQYF
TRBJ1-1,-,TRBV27,CASGITGVSTEAFF
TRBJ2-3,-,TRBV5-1,CASSLGASPYTDTQYF
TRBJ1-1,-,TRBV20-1,CSAYGTGITEAFF
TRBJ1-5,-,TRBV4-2,CASSQDRGNQPQHF
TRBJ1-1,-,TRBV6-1,CASEGGQGNTEAFF
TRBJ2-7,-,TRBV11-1,CASSSDRGSYEQYF
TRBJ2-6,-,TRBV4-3,CASSQADREGIAGANVLTF
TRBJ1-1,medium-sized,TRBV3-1,CASSQASGGRKEAFF
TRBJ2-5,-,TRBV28,CASSSLAGPQGVQYF
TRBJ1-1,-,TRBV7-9,CASGELGRTNTEAFF
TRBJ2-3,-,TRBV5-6,CASSRGSEASTDTQYF
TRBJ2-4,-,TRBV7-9,CASSLVGRENIQYF
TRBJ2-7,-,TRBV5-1,CASSLGQGKDHEQYF
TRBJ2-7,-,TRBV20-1,CSARVTDYEQYF
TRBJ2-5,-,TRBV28,CASTPGANQETQYF
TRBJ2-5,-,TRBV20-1,CSVPTGERETQYF
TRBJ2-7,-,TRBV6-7,CASSYRRRGGEQYF
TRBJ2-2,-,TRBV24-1,CATSDTGELFF
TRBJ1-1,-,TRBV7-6,CASSSRPANTEAFF
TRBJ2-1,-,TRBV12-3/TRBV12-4,CASSLLRAGGSSYNEQFF
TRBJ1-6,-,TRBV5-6,CASSLPTGGNSPLHF
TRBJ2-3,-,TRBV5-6,CASSRPRGGTDTQYF
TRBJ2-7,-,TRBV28,CASSYLAGGSYEQYF
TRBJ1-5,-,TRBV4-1,CASSQESTGYQPQHF